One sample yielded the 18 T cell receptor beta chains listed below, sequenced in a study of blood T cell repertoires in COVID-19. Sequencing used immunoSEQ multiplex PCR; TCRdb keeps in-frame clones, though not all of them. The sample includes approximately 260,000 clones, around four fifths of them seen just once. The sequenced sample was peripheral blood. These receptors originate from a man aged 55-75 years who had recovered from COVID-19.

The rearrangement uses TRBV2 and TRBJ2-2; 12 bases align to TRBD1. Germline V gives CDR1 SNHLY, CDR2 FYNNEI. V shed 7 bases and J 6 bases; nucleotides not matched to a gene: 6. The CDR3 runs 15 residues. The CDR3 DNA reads TGTGCCAGCACCGGGACAGGGGGCAGAGCCGGGGAGCTGTTTTTT. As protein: CASTGTGGRAGELFF.

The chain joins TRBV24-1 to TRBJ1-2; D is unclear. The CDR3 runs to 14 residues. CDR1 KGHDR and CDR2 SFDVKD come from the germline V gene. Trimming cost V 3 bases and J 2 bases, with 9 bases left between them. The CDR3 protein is CATSDAGRNYGYTF. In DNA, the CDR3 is TGTGCCACCAGTGATGCTGGCAGGAACTATGGCTACACCTTC.

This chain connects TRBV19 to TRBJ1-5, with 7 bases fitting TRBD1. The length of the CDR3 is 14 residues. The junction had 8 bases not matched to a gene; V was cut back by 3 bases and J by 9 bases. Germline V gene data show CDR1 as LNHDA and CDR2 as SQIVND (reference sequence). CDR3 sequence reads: CASSMRQGERPQHF. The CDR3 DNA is TGTGCCAGTAGTATGAGGCAGGGGGAAAGGCCCCAGCATTTT.

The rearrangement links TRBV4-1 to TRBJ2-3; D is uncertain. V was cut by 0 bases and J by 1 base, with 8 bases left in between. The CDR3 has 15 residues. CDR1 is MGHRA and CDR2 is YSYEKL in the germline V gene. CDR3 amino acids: CASSQDLQRTDTQYF. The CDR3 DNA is TGCGCCAGCAGCCAAGATTTACAGCGCACAGATACGCAGTATTTT.

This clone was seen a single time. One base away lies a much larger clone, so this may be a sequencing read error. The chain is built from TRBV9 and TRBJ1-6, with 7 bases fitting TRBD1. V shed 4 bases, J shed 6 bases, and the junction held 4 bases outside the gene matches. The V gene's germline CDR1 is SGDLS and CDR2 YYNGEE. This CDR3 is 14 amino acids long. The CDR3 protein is CASSPGTANSPLHF. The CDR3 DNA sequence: TGTGCCAGCAGCCCCGGGACAGCTAATTCACCCCTCCACTTT.

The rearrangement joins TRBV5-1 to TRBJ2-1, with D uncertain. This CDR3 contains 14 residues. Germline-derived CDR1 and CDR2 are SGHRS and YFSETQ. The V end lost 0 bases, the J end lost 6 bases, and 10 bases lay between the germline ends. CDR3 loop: CASSLGGRANEQFF. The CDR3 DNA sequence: TGCGCCAGCAGCTTGGGAGGTAGAGCCAATGAGCAGTTCTTC.

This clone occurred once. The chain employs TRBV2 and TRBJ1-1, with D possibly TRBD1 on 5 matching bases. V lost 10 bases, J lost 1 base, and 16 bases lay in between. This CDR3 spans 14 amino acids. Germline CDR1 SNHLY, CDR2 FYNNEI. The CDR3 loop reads CATHTLGENTEAFF. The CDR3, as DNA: TGTGCCACCCACACGCTAGGGGAGAACACTGAAGCTTTCTTT.

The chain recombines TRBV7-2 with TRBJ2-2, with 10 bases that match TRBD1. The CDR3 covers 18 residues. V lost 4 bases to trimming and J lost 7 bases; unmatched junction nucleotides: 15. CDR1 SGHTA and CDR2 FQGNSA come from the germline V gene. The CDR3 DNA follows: TGTGCCAGCAGCTCTAGGGGACAGGGGAAGAGCTTCATCGGGGAGCTGTTTTTT. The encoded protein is CASSSRGQGKSFIGELFF.

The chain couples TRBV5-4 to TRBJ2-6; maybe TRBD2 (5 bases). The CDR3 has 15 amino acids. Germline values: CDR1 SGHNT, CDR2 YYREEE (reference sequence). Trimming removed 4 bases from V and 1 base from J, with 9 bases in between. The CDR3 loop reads CASSRRLSGANVLTF. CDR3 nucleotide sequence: TGTGCCAGCAGCCGACGACTATCTGGGGCCAACGTCCTGACTTTC.

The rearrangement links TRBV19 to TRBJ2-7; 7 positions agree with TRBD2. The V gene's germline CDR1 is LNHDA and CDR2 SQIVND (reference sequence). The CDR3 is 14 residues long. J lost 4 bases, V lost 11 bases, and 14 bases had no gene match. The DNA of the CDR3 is TGTGCCCAGGATGAGGGAGGGAGAGAGTACGAGCAGTACTTC. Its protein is CAQDEGGREYEQYF.

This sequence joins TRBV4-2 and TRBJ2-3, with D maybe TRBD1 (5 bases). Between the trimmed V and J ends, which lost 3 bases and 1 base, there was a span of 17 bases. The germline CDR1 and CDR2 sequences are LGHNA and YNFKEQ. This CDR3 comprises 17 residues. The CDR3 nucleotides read TGTGCCAGCAGCCAGGCCACAGGTGGGGCCCGCACAGATACGCAGTATTTT. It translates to CASSQATGGARTDTQYF.

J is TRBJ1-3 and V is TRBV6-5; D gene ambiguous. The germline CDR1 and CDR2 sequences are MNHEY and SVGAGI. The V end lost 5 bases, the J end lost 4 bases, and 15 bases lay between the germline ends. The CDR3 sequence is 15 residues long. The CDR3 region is CASSPQVALGNTIYF. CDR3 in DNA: TGTGCCAGCAGTCCCCAAGTGGCCCTCGGAAACACCATATATTTT.

CDR3 amino acids: CASSPPGREYNEQFF. DNA for the CDR3: TGTGCCAGCAGCCCCCCCGGGAGGGAATACAATGAGCAGTTCTTC. V gene TRBV7-9 combines with J gene TRBJ2-1; 8 nucleotides agree with TRBD2. This CDR3 spans 15 amino acids. The V and J ends lost 5 bases and 4 bases, in that order; junction bases with no gene match: 7. Germline V CDR1 and CDR2: SEHNR, FQNEAQ (reference sequence).

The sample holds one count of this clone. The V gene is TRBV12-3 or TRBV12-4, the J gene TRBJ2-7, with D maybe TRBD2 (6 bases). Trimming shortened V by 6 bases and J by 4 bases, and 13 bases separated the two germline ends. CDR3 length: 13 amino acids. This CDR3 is CASRGTAHYEQYF. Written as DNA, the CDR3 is TGTGCCAGCAGGGGGACTGCGCATTACGAGCAGTACTTC.

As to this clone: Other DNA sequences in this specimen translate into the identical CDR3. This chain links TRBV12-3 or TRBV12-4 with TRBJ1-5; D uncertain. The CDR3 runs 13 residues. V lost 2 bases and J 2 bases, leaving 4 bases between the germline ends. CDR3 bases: TGTGCCAGCAGTTTATCTGGCAATCAGCCCCAGCATTTT. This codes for CASSLSGNQPQHF.

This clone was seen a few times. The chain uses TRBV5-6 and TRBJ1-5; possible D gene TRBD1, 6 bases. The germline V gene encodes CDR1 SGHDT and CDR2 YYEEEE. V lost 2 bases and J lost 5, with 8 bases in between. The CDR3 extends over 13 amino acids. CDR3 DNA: TGTGCCAGCAGCTTAAGGGGGTATCAGCCCCAGCATTTT. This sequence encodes CASSLRGYQPQHF.

For the CDR3, the DNA is TGTGCCAGCAGCCCCCTAAGGGCGGGTTACTCGAGCACTGAAGCTTTCTTT. Protein sequence: CASSPLRAGYSSTEAFF. V usage is TRBV7-6 and J usage is TRBJ1-1; D call uncertain. V was trimmed by 5 bases and J by 4 bases, leaving 23 bases between them. This CDR3 region has 17 residues. The germline V gene encodes CDR1 SGHVS and CDR2 FNYEAQ.

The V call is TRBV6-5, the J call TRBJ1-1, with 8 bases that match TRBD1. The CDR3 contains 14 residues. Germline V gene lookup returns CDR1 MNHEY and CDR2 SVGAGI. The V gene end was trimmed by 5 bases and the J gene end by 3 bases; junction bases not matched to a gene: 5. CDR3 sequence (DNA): TGTGCCAGCAGTAGAACAGGGGGAGACACTGAAGCTTTCTTT. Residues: CASSRTGGDTEAFF.